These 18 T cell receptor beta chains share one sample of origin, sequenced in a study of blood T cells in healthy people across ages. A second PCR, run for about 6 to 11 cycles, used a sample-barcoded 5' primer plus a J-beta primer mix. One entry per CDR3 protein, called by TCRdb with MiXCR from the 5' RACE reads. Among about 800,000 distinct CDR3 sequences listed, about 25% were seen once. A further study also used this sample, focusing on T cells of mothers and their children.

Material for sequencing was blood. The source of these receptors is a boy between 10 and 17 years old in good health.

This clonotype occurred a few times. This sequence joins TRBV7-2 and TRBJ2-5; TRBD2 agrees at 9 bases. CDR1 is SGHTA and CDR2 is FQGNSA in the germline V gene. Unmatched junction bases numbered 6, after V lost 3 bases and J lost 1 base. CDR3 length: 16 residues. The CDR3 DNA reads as TGTGCCAGCAGCTTTTGGTCAGCGGGGGGCCAAGAGACCCAGTACTTC. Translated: CASSFWSAGGQETQYF.

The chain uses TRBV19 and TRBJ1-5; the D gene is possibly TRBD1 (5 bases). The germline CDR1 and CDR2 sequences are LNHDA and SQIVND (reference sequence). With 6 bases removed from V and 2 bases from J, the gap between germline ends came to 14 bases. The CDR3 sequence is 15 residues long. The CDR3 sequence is CASSPGKWGNQPQHF. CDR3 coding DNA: TGTGCCAGTAGCCCAGGGAAATGGGGCAATCAGCCCCAGCATTTT.

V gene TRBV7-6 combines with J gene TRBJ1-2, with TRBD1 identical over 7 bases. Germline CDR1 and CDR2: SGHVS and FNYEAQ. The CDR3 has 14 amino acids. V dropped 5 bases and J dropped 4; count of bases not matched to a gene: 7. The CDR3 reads CASSPGQQSYGYTF. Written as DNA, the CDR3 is TGTGCCAGCAGCCCGGGACAGCAGAGCTATGGCTACACCTTC. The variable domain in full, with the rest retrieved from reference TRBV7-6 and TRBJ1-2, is GAGVSQSPRYKVTKRGQDVALRCDPISGHVSLYWYRQALGQGPEFLTYFNYEAQQDKSGLPNDRFSAERPEGSISTLTIQRTEQRDSAMYRCASSPGQQSYGYTFGSGTRLTVV.

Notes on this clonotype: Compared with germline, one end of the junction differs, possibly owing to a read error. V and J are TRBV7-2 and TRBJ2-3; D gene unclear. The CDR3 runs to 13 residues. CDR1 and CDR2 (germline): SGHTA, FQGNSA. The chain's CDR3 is CANSLRWGDTQYF. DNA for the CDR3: TGTGCCAACAGCTTACGGTGGGGAGATACGCAGTATTTT.

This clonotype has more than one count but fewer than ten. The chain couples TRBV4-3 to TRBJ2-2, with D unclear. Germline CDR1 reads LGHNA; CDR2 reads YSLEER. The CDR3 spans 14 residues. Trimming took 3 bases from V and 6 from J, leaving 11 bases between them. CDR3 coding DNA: TGCGCCAGCAGCCAGGACGACGGGCCCGGGGAGCTGTTTTTT. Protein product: CASSQDDGPGELFF.

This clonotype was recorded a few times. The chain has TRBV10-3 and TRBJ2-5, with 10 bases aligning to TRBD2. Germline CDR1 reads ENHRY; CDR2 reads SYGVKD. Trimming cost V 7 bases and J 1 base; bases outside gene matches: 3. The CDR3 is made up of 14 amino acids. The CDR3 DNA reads TGTGCCATCACCCCTAGCGGGAGCCAAGAGACCCAGTACTTC. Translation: CAITPSGSQETQYF.

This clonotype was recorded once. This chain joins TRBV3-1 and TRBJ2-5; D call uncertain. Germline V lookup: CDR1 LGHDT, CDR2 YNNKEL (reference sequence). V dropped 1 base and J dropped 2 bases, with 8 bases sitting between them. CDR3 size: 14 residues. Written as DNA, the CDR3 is TGTGCCAGCAGCCAAGGGCCTCTACAAGAGACCCAGTACTTC. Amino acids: CASSQGPLQETQYF.

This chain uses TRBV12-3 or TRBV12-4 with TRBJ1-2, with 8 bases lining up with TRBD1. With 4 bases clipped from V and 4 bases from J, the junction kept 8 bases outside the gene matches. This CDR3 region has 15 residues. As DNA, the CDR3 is TGTGCCAGCAGTTCCTCCGGGACAGGCGCCTATGGCTACACCTTC. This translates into CASSSSGTGAYGYTF.

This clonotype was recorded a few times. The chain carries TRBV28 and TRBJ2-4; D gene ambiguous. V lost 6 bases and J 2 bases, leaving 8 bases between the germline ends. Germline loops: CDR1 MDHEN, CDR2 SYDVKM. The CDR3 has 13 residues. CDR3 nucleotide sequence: TGTGCCAGCAGGTCCAAGACCAAAAACATTCAGTACTTC. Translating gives CASRSKTKNIQYF.

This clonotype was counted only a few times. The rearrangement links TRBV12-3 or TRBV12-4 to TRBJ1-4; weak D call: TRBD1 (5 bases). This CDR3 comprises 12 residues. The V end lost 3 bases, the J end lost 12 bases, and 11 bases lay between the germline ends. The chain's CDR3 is CASSFGGRELFF. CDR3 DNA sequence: TGTGCCAGCAGTTTTGGGGGACGGGAACTGTTTTTT.

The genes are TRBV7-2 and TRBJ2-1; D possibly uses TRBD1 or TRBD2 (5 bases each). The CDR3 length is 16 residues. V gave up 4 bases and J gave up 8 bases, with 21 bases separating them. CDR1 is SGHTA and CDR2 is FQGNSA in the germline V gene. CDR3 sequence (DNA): TGTGCCAGCAGCTCTGGGGTCGGGACCCCGGGGCATGAGCAGTTCTTC. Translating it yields CASSSGVGTPGHEQFF.

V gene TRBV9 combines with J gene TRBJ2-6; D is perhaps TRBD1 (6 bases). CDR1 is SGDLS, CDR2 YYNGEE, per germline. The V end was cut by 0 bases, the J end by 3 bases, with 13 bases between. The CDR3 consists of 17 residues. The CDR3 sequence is CASSVGSGEFGANVLTF. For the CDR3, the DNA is TGTGCCAGCAGCGTAGGATCAGGGGAGTTTGGGGCCAACGTCCTGACTTTC. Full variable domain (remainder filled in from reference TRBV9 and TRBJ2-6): DSGVTQTPKHLITATGQRVTLRCSPRSGDLSVYWYQQSLDQGLQFLIQYYNGEERAKGNILERFSAQQFPDLHSELNLSSLELGDSALYFCASSVGSGEFGANVLTFGAGSRLTVL.

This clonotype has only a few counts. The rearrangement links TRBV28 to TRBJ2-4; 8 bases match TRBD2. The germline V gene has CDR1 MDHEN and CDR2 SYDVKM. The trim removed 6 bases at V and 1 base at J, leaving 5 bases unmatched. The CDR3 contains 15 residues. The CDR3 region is CASSTGGAAKNIQYF. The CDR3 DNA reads TGTGCCAGCAGCACCGGGGGGGCGGCCAAAAACATTCAGTACTTC. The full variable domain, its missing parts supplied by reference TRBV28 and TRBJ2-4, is DVKVTQSSRYLVKRTGEKVFLECVQDMDHENMFWYRQDPGLGLRLIYFSYDVKMKEKGDIPEGYSVSREKKERFSLILESASTNQTSMYLCASSTGGAAKNIQYFGAGTRLSVL.

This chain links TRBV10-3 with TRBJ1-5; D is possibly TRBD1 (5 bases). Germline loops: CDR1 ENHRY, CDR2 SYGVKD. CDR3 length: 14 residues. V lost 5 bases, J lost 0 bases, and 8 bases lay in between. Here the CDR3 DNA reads TGTGCCATCAGTATAGGGGATAGCAATCAGCCCCAGCATTTT. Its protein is CAISIGDSNQPQHF.

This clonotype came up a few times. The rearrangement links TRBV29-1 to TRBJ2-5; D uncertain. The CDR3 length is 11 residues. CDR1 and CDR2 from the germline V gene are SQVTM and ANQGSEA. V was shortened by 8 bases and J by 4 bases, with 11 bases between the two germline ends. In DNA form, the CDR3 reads TGCAGCCCTTTCTGGGGAGAGACCCAGTACTTC. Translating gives CSPFWGETQYF.

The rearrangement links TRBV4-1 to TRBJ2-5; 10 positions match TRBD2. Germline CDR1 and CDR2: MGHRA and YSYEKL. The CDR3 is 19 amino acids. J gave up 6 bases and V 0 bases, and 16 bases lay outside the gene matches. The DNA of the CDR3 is TGCGCCAGCAGCCAAGAGAGTTTAGCGGGAGGTCCCTCAGAAAAGACCCAGTACTTC. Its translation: CASSQESLAGGPSEKTQYF.

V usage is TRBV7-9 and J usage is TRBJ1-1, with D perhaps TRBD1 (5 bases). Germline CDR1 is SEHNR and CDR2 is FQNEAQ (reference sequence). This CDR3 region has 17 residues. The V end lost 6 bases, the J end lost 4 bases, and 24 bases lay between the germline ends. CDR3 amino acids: CASSHSPTGNYGTEAFF. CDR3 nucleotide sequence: TGTGCCAGCAGTCACTCACCTACAGGCAACTATGGCACTGAAGCTTTCTTT.

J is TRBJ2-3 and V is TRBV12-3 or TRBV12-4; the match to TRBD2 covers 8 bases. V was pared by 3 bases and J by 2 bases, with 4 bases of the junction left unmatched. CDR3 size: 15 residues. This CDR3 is CASSLERGLTDTQYF. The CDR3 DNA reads TGTGCCAGCAGTTTGGAGCGGGGGCTCACAGATACGCAGTATTTT.